A single sample is the source of the 5 T cell receptor beta chains below, sequenced in a study of somatic mutations in cytotoxic T cells in rheumatoid arthritis. Sequencing was performed with immunoSEQ multiplex PCR; in TCRdb, only in-frame clones are kept and a portion is missing. In the table there are 2,500 to 3,500 clones, roughly nine tenths of which are singletons. Sequenced sample: CD8+ T cells sorted from blood. The receptors stem from a woman aged 55-69 years with rheumatoid arthritis.

This clone has a single count. This chain joins TRBV15 and TRBJ2-7, with D possibly TRBD2 on 5 matching bases. V was shortened by 5 bases and J by 6 bases, with 20 bases between the two germline ends. The CDR3 loop spans 15 amino acids. CDR1 and CDR2 from the germline V gene are LNHNV and YYDKDF (reference sequence). Written as DNA, the CDR3 is TGTGCCACCAGCGCCAAACTAGGGCGCACCGCCGAGCAGTACTTC. This encodes CATSAKLGRTAEQYF.

The CDR3 sequence is CASSQGPFTSPLHF. CDR3 coding DNA: TGTGCCAGCAGCCAGGGCCCCTTTACGTCACCCCTCCACTTT. The chain has TRBV7-9 and TRBJ1-6, with D possibly matching TRBD1 (5 bases). V dropped 5 bases and J dropped 10 bases, with 15 bases sitting between them. The CDR3 runs to 14 residues. Germline V lookup: CDR1 SEHNR, CDR2 FQNEAQ (reference sequence).

The V call is TRBV5-4, the J call TRBJ2-3; 8 positions match TRBD2. V was pared by 2 bases and J by 0 bases, with 8 bases of the junction left unmatched. The germline gives CDR1 SGHNT, CDR2 YYREEE (reference sequence). The CDR3 covers 17 residues. CDR3 sequence (DNA): TGTGCCAGCAGCTTAATCGTAGCGGGACCGAGCACAGATACGCAGTATTTT. This codes for CASSLIVAGPSTDTQYF.

This clone was seen just once. In DNA form, the CDR3 reads TGCGCCAGCAGTGGGCAGGCTGTTTTTAACTATGGCTACACCTTC. It yields the protein CASSGQAVFNYGYTF. The chain has TRBV10-2 and TRBJ1-2; D is ambiguous. Germline assignment: CDR1 WSHSY and CDR2 SAAADI. V was trimmed by 4 bases and J by 1 base, leaving 13 bases between them. The CDR3 runs 15 residues.

This CDR3 is CASSPMVSGSLNEQYF. CDR3 sequence (DNA): TGCGCCAGCAGCCCGATGGTGAGCGGGAGTCTCAACGAGCAGTACTTC. J is TRBJ2-7 and V is TRBV4-3, with 8 bases that match TRBD2. This CDR3 region has 16 residues. With V trimmed by 4 bases and J by 5 bases, 13 bases remained unmatched. Germline loops: CDR1 LGHNA, CDR2 YSLEER.